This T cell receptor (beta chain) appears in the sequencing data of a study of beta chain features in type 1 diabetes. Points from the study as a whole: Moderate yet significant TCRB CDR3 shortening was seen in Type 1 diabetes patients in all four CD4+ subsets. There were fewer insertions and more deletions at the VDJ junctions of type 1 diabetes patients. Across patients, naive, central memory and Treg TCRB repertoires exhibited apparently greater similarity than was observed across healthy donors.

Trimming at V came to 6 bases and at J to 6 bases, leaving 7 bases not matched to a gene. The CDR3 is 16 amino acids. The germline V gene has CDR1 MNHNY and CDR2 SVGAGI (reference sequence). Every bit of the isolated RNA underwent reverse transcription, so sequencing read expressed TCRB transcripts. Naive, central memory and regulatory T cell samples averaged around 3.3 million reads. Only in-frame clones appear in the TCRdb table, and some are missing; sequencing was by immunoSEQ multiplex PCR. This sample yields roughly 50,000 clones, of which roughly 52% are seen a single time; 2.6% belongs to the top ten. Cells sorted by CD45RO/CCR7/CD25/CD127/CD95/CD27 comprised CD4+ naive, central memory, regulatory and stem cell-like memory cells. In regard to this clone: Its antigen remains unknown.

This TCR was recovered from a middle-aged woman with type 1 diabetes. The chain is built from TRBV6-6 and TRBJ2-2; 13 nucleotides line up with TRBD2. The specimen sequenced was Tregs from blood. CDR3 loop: CASSTFGLAGAGELFF. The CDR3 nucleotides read TGTGCCAGCAGCACCTTCGGACTAGCGGGAGCCGGGGAGCTGTTTTTT.